This TCR beta chain came from a study of lymphopenia after photon versus proton radiotherapy. In germline, CDR1 is SSHAT, CDR2 FNYEAQ (reference sequence). The CDR3 runs 15 residues. Method: immunoSEQ multiplex PCR; TCRdb's copy keeps in-frame clones and lacks some. The table records 30,000 to 40,000 clones, approximately 87% of them present only once. To note about this clone: Its antigen is not known. One junction end disagrees with the germline gene, perhaps due to a read error.

Whole-study results and caveats: Photon-treated patients lost naive T cells and TCR diversity; proton-treated stayed stable. After lymphocyte nadir, photon-treated repertoires showed oligoclonal expansion, especially CD8+ Temra. Larger post-nadir TCR diversity loss correlated inversely with survival in deceased patients. Authors raise, but do not show, better survival with proton therapy.

The rearrangement links TRBV7-7 to TRBJ2-2, with D possibly being TRBD2 (6 bases). The origin of this receptor is a woman in her seventies with pancreatic cancer. Sequencing used peripheral blood, obtained from a patient treated with proton-based radiotherapy. In nucleotides, the CDR3 is TGTGCTAGCAGCTTAGGGGAGGCGAACACCGGGGAGCTGTTTTTT. Encoded protein: CASSLGEANTGELFF.